The 19 T cell receptor beta chains presented below share a single source sample, sequenced in a study of T cells in localized non-small cell lung cancer. Sequenced by immunoSEQ multiplex PCR; TCRdb stores in-frame clones only, minus some. The sample consists of about 78,000 clones, approximately 84% of them appearing once. Source: peripheral blood, taken before any cancer treatment. The receptors stem from a man aged 35 to 69 with stage I lung adenocarcinoma.

The J gene is TRBJ2-5, the V gene TRBV5-1, with 8 bases identical to TRBD2. The V segment lost 2 bases and the J segment 5 bases; nucleotides outside the gene matches: 8. The CDR3 sequence is 15 residues long. Germline loops: CDR1 SGHRS, CDR2 YFSETQ. The CDR3 DNA sequence: TGCGCCAGCAGCTTAAGCGGGAGAAGTCAGGAGACCCAGTACTTC. As protein: CASSLSGRSQETQYF.

The V gene is TRBV11-2, the J gene TRBJ2-1; 11 bases are a match to TRBD2. The CDR3 runs to 15 residues. V was pared by 1 base and J by 7 bases, with 3 bases of the junction left unmatched. Germline CDR1 reads SGHAT; CDR2 reads FQNNGV. The CDR3 DNA reads TGTGCCAGCAGCTTAGGAACTAGCGGGGGTAATGAGCAGTTCTTC. Amino acids: CASSLGTSGGNEQFF.

This clone was recorded once. V and J are TRBV10-3 and TRBJ1-5, with D possibly being TRBD1 (5 bases). Germline CDR1 reads ENHRY; CDR2 reads SYGVKD. V was clipped by 4 bases and J by 7 bases, with 11 bases between them. The CDR3 length is 13 residues. The CDR3: CAISVQEGQPQHF. CDR3 DNA sequence: TGTGCCATCAGTGTACAGGAAGGCCAGCCCCAGCATTTT.

CDR3 DNA: TGTGCCAGTAGTATAGCCCGAGGACTGTTTTTT. This translates into CASSIARGLFF. The rearrangement links TRBV19 to TRBJ2-2; D call uncertain. The CDR3 covers 11 residues. V gave up 1 base and J gave up 14 bases, with 8 bases separating them. Per germline, CDR1 LNHDA and CDR2 SQIVND (reference sequence).

With regard to this clone: Germline and junction disagree at one end, which may indicate a read error. The chain couples TRBV7-2 to TRBJ1-2; TRBD1 aligns across 8 bases. The CDR3 runs to 11 residues. Looked up from germline, CDR1 is SGHTA and CDR2 is FQGNSA. The CDR3 sequence: CASSFRTGSFF. The DNA for the CDR3 is TGTGCCAGCAGCTTCAGGACAGGGTCCTTCTTC.

The CDR3 region has the DNA TGTGCCAGCAGCTCTAGGGGGAACACCGGGGAGCTGTTTTTT. This gives the protein CASSSRGNTGELFF. The genes are TRBV7-9 and TRBJ2-2; D is perhaps TRBD1 (5 bases). Germline values: CDR1 SEHNR, CDR2 FQNEAQ (reference sequence). The length of the CDR3 is 14 residues. V was cut by 4 bases and J by 1 base, with 7 bases left in between.

J is TRBJ2-3 and V is TRBV5-4; unclear D gene. The CDR3 extends over 14 amino acids. Germline assignment: CDR1 SGHNT and CDR2 YYREEE (reference sequence). The ends were cut back, 4 bases at V and 0 bases at J, with 9 bases in the middle. The chain's CDR3 is CASSVPPSTDTQYF. The DNA for the CDR3 is TGTGCCAGCAGCGTTCCCCCTAGCACAGATACGCAGTATTTT.

The rearrangement uses TRBV6-5 and TRBJ1-2; D may be TRBD1 (5 bases). The CDR3 covers 13 residues. V gave up 8 bases and J gave up 5 bases, with 15 bases separating them. Germline V gene lookup returns CDR1 MNHEY and CDR2 SVGAGI. The CDR3 loop is CASGVGTEYGYTF. CDR3 DNA: TGTGCCAGCGGTGTCGGGACTGAATATGGCTACACCTTC.

The chain uses TRBV19 and TRBJ1-2, with a weak D call TRBD1 (5 bases). Germline V lookup: CDR1 LNHDA, CDR2 SQIVND (reference sequence). V lost 5 bases to trimming and J lost 3 bases, with 16 bases between them. The CDR3 contains 15 residues. In DNA form, the CDR3 reads TGTGCCAGTAGTTCTCCGGGACGGAATTACTATGGCTACACCTTC. Translating it yields CASSSPGRNYYGYTF.

The rearrangement links TRBV4-3 to TRBJ1-1; tentatively, D is TRBD1 (6 bases). The V end was cut by 5 bases, the J end by 0 bases, with 28 bases between. Germline CDR1 LGHNA, CDR2 YSLEER. The CDR3 runs 20 residues. The CDR3 DNA reads TGCGCCAGCAGCTATAGATCTGGTCAGGAGGGGGTTACATTGAACACTGAAGCTTTCTTT. This sequence encodes CASSYRSGQEGVTLNTEAFF.

A few counts support this clone. The chain carries TRBV2 and TRBJ2-7; D gene uncertain. V was trimmed by 5 bases and J by 2 bases, leaving 10 bases between them. Per germline, CDR1 SNHLY and CDR2 FYNNEI. The CDR3 has 13 residues. CDR3 coding DNA: TGTGCCAGCAGTAATCTTCCCACCTACGAGCAGTACTTC. It is translated as CASSNLPTYEQYF. Together with reference TRBV2 and TRBJ2-7, the CDR3 gives the full variable domain: EPEVTQTPSHQVTQMGQEVILRCVPISNHLYFYWYRQILGQKVEFLVSFYNNEISEKSEIFDDQFSVERPDGSNFTLKIRSTKLEDSAMYFCASSNLPTYEQYFGPGTRLTVT.

The J gene is TRBJ1-1, the V gene TRBV7-3; no clear D gene. The CDR3 is made up of 16 amino acids. V was pared by 3 bases and J by 4 bases, with 18 bases between. Per the germline V gene, CDR1 is SGHTA and CDR2 is FQGTGA. The chain's CDR3 is CASSFGLGQLGTEAFF. CDR3 nucleotide sequence: TGTGCCAGCAGCTTTGGCCTGGGTCAGTTAGGCACTGAAGCTTTCTTT.

CDR3 DNA sequence: TGTGCCAGCAGTAACACAGGGGGCTTTAACTATGGCTACACCTTC. Translation gives CASSNTGGFNYGYTF. The V call is TRBV27, the J call TRBJ1-2; 9 bases are shared with TRBD1. The V segment lost 5 bases and the J segment 1 base; nucleotides outside the gene matches: 5. Germline lookup yields CDR1 MNHEY and CDR2 SMNVEV (reference sequence). CDR3 size: 15 residues.

This rearrangement joins TRBV7-3 to TRBJ2-1; 9 bases map to TRBD2. The V gene end was trimmed by 3 bases and the J gene end by 5 bases; junction bases not matched to a gene: 8. The length of the CDR3 is 16 residues. Looked up from germline, CDR1 is SGHTA and CDR2 is FQGTGA. The CDR3 DNA is TGTGCCAGCAGCTTCCGCGGGGGGGTAGCGGACAATGAGCAGTTCTTC. Amino acid sequence: CASSFRGGVADNEQFF.

The V call is TRBV5-1, the J call TRBJ1-2, with TRBD1 matching over 8 bases. Germline CDR1 is SGHRS and CDR2 is YFSETQ. This CDR3 comprises 15 residues. With V trimmed by 4 bases and J by 8 bases, 13 bases remained unmatched. The CDR3 DNA is TGCGCCAGCAGCAGACTGACAGGGGCTGGGGAGGGCTACACCTTC. This codes for CASSRLTGAGEGYTF.

The chain combines TRBV6-4 with TRBJ1-1; D possibly corresponds to TRBD1 (6 bases). CDR1 and CDR2 (germline): MRHNA, SNTAGT. CDR3 size: 13 residues. V lost 2 bases, J lost 11 bases, and 15 bases lay in between. This CDR3 is CASSDHRGRGAFF. The DNA for the CDR3 is TGTGCCAGCAGTGACCATCGGGGAAGGGGGGCTTTCTTT.

The rearrangement joins TRBV7-9 to TRBJ2-1, with 9 positions matching TRBD2. Germline CDR1 reads SEHNR; CDR2 reads FQNEAQ (reference sequence). V was clipped by 1 base and J by 3 bases; unmatched bases: 7. The CDR3 sequence is 17 residues long. CDR3 DNA: TGTGCCAGCAGCTTAGGGACTCTAGCGGGGTTCTACAATGAGCAGTTCTTC. It specifies CASSLGTLAGFYNEQFF.

The CDR3 coding sequence is TGTGCCACCTACGGGGAAGGGGGCACCGGGGAGCTGTTTTTT. This translates into CATYGEGGTGELFF. The chain recombines TRBV7-9 with TRBJ2-2, with a tentative D call TRBD1 (6 bases). The CDR3 length is 14 residues. The germline V gene encodes CDR1 SEHNR and CDR2 FQNEAQ (reference sequence). Trimming cost V 10 bases and J 4 bases, with 16 bases left between them.

V gene TRBV6-5 combines with J gene TRBJ1-2; 10 bases align to TRBD1. Trimming at V came to 7 bases and at J to 8 bases, leaving 13 bases not matched to a gene. This CDR3 is 15 amino acids long. Germline CDR1 MNHEY, CDR2 SVGAGI. The CDR3 nucleotides are TGTGCCAGCATCCCTTCCTCCGGGACAGGGGCCGGCTACACCTTC. Translated: CASIPSSGTGAGYTF.